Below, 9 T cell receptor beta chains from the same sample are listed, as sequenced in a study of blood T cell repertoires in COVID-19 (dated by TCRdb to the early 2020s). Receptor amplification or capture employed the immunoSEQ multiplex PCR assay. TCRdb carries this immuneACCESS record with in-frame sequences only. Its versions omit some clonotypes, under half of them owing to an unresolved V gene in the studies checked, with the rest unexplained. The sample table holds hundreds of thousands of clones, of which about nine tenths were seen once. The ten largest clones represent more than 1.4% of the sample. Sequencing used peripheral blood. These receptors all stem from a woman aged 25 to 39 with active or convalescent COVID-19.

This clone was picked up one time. This CDR3 reads CSVETRTGNTEAFF. The CDR3 DNA sequence: TGCAGCGTTGAAACACGGACAGGGAACACTGAAGCTTTCTTT. The chain recombines TRBV29-1 with TRBJ1-1; 7 bases fit TRBD1. The CDR3 is made up of 14 amino acids. Looked up from germline, CDR1 is SQVTM and CDR2 is ANQGSEA. Unmatched junction bases numbered 4, after V lost 2 bases and J lost 1 base. Looking up the rest from reference TRBV29-1 and TRBJ1-1 gives the full variable domain: SAVISQKPSRDICQRGTSLTIQCQVDSQVTMMFWYRQQPGQSLTLIATANQGSEATYESGFVIDKFPISRPNLTFSTLTVSNMSPEDSSIYLCSVETRTGNTEAFFGQGTRLTVV.

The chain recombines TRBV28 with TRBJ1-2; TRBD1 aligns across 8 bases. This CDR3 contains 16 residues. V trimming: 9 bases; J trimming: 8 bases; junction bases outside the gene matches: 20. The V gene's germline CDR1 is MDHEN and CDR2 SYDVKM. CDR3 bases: TGTGCCAGTCGCCCTGAGGGGATAGGACAGGGTGAAGGCTACACCTTC. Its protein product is CASRPEGIGQGEGYTF.

The CDR3 reads CASSLEWTEVSYEQYF. The CDR3 DNA follows: TGTGCCAGCAGCTTAGAGTGGACAGAGGTATCTTACGAGCAGTACTTC. The chain is built from TRBV3-1 (or the pseudogene TRBV3-2) and TRBJ2-7, with D possibly TRBD1 on 6 matching bases. V lost 5 bases and J lost 4, with 21 bases in between. CDR3 size: 16 residues. CDR1 and CDR2 (germline): LGHDT, YNNKEL (reference sequence).

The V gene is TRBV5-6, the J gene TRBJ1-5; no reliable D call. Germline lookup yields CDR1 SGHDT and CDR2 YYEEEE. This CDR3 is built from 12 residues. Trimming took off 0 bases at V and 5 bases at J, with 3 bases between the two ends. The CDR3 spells CASSLVDQPQHF. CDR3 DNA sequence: TGTGCCAGCAGCTTGGTCGATCAGCCCCAGCATTTT.

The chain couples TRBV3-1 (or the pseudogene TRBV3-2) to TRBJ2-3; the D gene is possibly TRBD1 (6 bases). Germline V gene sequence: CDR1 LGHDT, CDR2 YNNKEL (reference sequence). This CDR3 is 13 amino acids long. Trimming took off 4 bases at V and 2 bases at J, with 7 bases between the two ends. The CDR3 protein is CASSRTVTDTQYF. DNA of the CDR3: TGTGCCAGCAGCCGGACAGTCACAGATACGCAGTATTTT.

DNA for the CDR3: TGTGCCAGCAGTCTAGCGGGAGGAAGTCGTAGCACAGATACGCAGTATTTT. Residues: CASSLAGGSRSTDTQYF. V usage is TRBV9 and J usage is TRBJ2-3; 11 nucleotides align to TRBD2. J lost 0 bases, V lost 5 bases, and 8 bases had no gene match. The CDR3 contains 17 residues. Germline CDR1 and CDR2: SGDLS and YYNGEE.

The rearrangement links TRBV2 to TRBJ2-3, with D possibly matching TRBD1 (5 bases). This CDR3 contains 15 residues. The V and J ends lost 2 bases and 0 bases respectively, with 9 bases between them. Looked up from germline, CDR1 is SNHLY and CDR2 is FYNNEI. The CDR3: CASSEWQGSTDTQYF. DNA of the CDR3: TGTGCCAGCAGTGAATGGCAGGGAAGCACAGATACGCAGTATTTT. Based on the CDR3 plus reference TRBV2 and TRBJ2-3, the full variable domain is EPEVTQTPSHQVTQMGQEVILRCVPISNHLYFYWYRQILGQKVEFLVSFYNNEISEKSEIFDDQFSVERPDGSNFTLKIRSTKLEDSAMYFCASSEWQGSTDTQYFGPGTRLTVL.

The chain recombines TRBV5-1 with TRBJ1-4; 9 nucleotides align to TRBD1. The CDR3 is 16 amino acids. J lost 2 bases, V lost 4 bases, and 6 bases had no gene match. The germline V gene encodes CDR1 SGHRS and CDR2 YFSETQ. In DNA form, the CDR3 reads TGCGCCAGCAGCCCCCTACAGGGGGCCACTAATGAAAAACTGTTTTTT. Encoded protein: CASSPLQGATNEKLFF. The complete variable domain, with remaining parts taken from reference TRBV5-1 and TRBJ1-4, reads KAGVTQTPRYLIKTRGQQVTLSCSPISGHRSVSWYQQTPGQGLQFLFEYFSETQRNKGNFPGRFSGRQFSNSRSEMNVSTLELGDSALYLCASSPLQGATNEKLFFGSGTQLSVL.

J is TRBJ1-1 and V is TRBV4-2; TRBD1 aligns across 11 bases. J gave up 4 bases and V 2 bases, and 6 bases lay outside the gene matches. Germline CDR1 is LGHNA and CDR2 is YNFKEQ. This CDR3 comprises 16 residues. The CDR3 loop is CASSQRTGGAGTEAFF. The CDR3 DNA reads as TGTGCCAGCAGCCAACGGACAGGGGGCGCGGGCACTGAAGCTTTCTTT.